The T cell receptor (beta chain) described here comes from a study of OX40 agonist ivuxolimab in advanced cancers. Looking at the study overall: Patients in the trial were receiving intravenous ivuxolimab every 2 weeks, at doses of 0.01 to 10 mg/kg.

Remarks on this clone: Its cognate antigen is unknown.

The study, taken as a whole, reports: At 0.1 to 3.0 mg/kg and by week 6, CD4+ and CD8+ T cells in the blood had expanded clonally.

In germline, CDR1 is SNHLY, CDR2 FYNNEI. The CDR3 has 14 amino acids. The germline V and J ends were trimmed by 4 bases and 12 bases, with 19 bases remaining between them. The repertoire was sequenced with immunoSEQ multiplex PCR; TCRdb's copy has only in-frame clones and lacks some. The sample records 55,000 to 90,000 clones, 88% being singletons. The sequence was obtained from an adult with an advanced solid tumor such as melanoma, head and neck, liver or kidney cancer. V gene TRBV2 combines with J gene TRBJ2-1; maybe TRBD2 (5 bases). Here the sequenced sample was CD4+ or CD8+ T cells sorted from blood, taken in a trial of the OX40 agonist ivuxolimab. CDR3: CASSASGNIARQFF. The DNA for the CDR3 is TGTGCCAGCAGTGCGTCCGGGAATATAGCCCGGCAGTTCTTC. The variable domain in full, with the rest retrieved from reference TRBV2 and TRBJ2-1, is EPEVTQTPSHQVTQMGQEVILRCVPISNHLYFYWYRQILGQKVEFLVSFYNNEISEKSEIFDDQFSVERPDGSNFTLKIRSTKLEDSAMYFCASSASGNIARQFFGPGTRLTVL.